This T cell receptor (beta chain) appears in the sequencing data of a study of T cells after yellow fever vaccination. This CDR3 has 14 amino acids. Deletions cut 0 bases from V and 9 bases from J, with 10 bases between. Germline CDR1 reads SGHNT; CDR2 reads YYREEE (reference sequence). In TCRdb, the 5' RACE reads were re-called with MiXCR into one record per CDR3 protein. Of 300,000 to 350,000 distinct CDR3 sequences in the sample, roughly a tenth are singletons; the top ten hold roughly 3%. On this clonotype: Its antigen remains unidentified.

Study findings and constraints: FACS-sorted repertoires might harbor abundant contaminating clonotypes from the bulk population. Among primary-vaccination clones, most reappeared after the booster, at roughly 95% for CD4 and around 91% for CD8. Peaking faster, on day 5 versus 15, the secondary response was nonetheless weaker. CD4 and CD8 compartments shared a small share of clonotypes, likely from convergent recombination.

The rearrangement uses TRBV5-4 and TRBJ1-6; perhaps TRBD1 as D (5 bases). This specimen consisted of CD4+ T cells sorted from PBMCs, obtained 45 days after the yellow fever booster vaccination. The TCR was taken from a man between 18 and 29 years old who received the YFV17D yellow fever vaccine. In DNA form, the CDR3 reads TGTGCCAGCAGCTTGGACCTTCAGGGTTCACCCCTCCACTTT. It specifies CASSLDLQGSPLHF.